This T cell receptor beta chain was identified in a study of blood T cell repertoires in COVID-19. Across the whole study: The study drew acute and convalescent COVID-19 samples from the United States, Italy and Spain. Sources were T cells, B-cell-depleted T cells, or PBMCs; the material itself was cDNA or gDNA.

Original processing notes: Reference gene primer amplification yielded estimated nucleated cell counts. Generated by immunoSEQ multiplex PCR, the TCRdb table keeps only in-frame clones and is missing some. That table gives V, J and clone size, and the DNA gave D and trimming. The top ten hold roughly 2.9% of the sample, which has about 150,000 clones, around 88% seen once. CDR3 length: 12 residues. The V and J ends lost 7 bases and 6 bases respectively, with 9 bases between them. This clonotype was obtained from a man between 60 and 70 years old with active or convalescent COVID-19. This chain connects TRBV12-3 or TRBV12-4 to TRBJ2-2, with D tentatively TRBD1 (6 bases). Sequencing was performed on peripheral blood. CDR3 amino acids: CASTRTAGELFF. In DNA, the CDR3 is TGTGCCAGCACCAGGACAGCCGGGGAGCTGTTTTTT.